This is a list of T cell receptor beta chains from one sample in a study of T-cell memory formation after mild COVID-19. One entry per CDR3 protein, called by TCRdb with MiXCR from the 5' RACE reads. The sample has 450,000 to 650,000 distinct CDR3 sequences; roughly 20% are singletons. The sequencing sample was made of PBMCs or a T cell subset sorted from them (not recorded which). All receptors come from an adult woman who had mild COVID-19 (a few samples of this study predate the infection). Cell type and time point are not known. Both conserved end residues are part of each CDR3. Fields, in order: clone size, J gene, D gene, V gene, CDR3 protein, CDR3 DNA. D genes are given only for firm matches. Only part of the rows carry a size: once, few, many, or a class if the clone is expanded.

abundance: few; j_gene: TRBJ1-3; d_gene: NA; v_gene: TRBV12-3/TRBV12-4; CDR3aa: CASRRNTIYF; CDR3nt: TGTGCCAGCCGCAGGAACACCATATATTTT
abundance: NA; j_gene: TRBJ2-5; d_gene: NA; v_gene: TRBV15; CDR3aa: CATSSGGVGETQYF; CDR3nt: TGTGCCACCAGCAGCGGAGGGGTCGGGGAGACCCAGTACTTC
abundance: many; j_gene: TRBJ2-4; d_gene: NA; v_gene: TRBV5-1; CDR3aa: CASSLEGVVNIQYF; CDR3nt: TGCGCCAGCAGCTTGGAGGGGGTGGTGAACATTCAGTACTTC
abundance: NA; j_gene: TRBJ2-7; d_gene: TRBD2; v_gene: TRBV7-9; CDR3aa: CASSWGGDPDEQYF; CDR3nt: TGTGCCAGCAGCTGGGGAGGGGACCCGGACGAGCAGTACTTC
abundance: few; j_gene: TRBJ1-1; d_gene: NA; v_gene: TRBV5-1; CDR3aa: CASSRVQTEAFF; CDR3nt: TGCGCCAGCAGCAGGGTTCAGACTGAAGCTTTCTTT
abundance: NA; j_gene: TRBJ2-1; d_gene: NA; v_gene: TRBV18; CDR3aa: CASSPPGRGASYNEQFF; CDR3nt: TGTGCCAGCTCACCACCTGGCCGGGGCGCTTCCTACAATGAGCAGTTCTTC
abundance: few; j_gene: TRBJ2-1; d_gene: TRBD2; v_gene: TRBV24-1; CDR3aa: CATSEARGRRNNEQFF; CDR3nt: TGTGCCACCAGTGAGGCCCGCGGGAGGAGAAACAATGAGCAGTTCTTC
abundance: many; j_gene: TRBJ2-3; d_gene: NA; v_gene: TRBV12-3/TRBV12-4; CDR3aa: CASSPPTRVTDTQYF; CDR3nt: TGTGCCAGCAGCCCGCCCACCAGGGTCACAGATACGCAGTATTTT
abundance: few; j_gene: TRBJ2-7; d_gene: TRBD2; v_gene: TRBV12-3/TRBV12-4; CDR3aa: CASSLDMGGGAYEQYF; CDR3nt: TGTGCCAGCAGTCTTGATATGGGGGGAGGGGCATACGAGCAGTACTTC
abundance: NA; j_gene: TRBJ2-1; d_gene: TRBD2; v_gene: TRBV19; CDR3aa: CASSPAIGLAPSSYNEQFF; CDR3nt: TGTGCCAGTAGTCCGGCGATCGGACTAGCCCCGAGCTCCTACAATGAGCAGTTCTTC